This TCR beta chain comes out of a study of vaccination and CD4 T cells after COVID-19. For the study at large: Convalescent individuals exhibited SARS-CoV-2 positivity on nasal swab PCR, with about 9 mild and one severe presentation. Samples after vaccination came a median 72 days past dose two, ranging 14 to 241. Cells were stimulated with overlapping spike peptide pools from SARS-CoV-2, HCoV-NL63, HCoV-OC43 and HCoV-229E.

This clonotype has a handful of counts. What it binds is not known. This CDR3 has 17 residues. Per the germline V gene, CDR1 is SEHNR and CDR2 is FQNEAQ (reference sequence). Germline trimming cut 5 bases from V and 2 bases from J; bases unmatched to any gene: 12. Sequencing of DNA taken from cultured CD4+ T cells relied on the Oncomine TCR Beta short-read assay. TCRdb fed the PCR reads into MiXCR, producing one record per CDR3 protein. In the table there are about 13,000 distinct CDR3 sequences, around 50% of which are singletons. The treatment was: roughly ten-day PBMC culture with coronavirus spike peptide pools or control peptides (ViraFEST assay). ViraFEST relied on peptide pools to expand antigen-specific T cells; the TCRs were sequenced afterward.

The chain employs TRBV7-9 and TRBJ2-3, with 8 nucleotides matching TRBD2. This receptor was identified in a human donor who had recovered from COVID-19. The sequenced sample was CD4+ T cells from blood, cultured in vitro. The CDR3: CASSPRTSWDLTDTQYF. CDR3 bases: TGTGCCAGCAGCCCCCGGACTAGCTGGGATCTCACAGATACGCAGTATTTT.